This T cell receptor (beta chain) was retrieved from a study of T cells in Graves' hyperthyroidism and ophthalmopathy. Using RNA transcripts as the source, TCR beta CDR3 regions were amplified. The HTBI primer set was used in a first-round RT-PCR of the TCR CDR3. A single record per CDR3 protein comes from TCRdb applying MiXCR to the multiplex PCR reads. This sample carries hundreds of thousands of distinct CDR3 sequences, roughly 45% of them seen once, and the ten largest clones take less than 8.5%. Together with thyroid ultrasound, orbital computed tomography, serum thyroxine and TRAb, clinical symptoms were used for diagnoses. The V segment lost 2 bases and the J segment 10 bases; nucleotides outside the gene matches: 10. CDR1 and CDR2 (germline): SGHVS, FNYEAQ. The CDR3 contains 16 residues.

The V and J genes are TRBV7-6 and TRBJ1-6; 8 bases agree with TRBD1. The TCR comes from an adult man with Graves' disease, either hyperthyroidism or ophthalmopathy (not recorded which). The sample taken for sequencing was peripheral blood or thyroid tissue (not recorded which). The CDR3 DNA reads TGTGCCAGCAGCTTACTGGCGACAGGGGCCCACTCACCCCTCCACTTT. As protein: CASSLLATGAHSPLHF.